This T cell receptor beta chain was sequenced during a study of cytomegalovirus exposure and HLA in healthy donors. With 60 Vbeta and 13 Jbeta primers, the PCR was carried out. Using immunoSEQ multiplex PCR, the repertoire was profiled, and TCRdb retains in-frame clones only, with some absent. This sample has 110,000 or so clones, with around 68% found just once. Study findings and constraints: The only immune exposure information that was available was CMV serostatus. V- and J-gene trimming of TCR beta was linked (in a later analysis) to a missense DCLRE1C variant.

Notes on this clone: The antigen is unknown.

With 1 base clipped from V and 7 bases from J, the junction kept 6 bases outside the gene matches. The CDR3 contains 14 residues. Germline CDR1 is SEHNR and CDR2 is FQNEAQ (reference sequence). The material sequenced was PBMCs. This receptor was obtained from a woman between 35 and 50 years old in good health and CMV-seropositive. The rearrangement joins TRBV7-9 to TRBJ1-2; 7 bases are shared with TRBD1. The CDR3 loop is CASSLGAGGFGYTF. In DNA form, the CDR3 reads TGTGCCAGCAGCTTAGGTGCAGGGGGTTTTGGCTACACCTTC.